This T cell receptor beta chain was identified in a study of blood T cells in healthy people across ages. Whole-study context: Per two T cells, template switching captured roughly one barcoded beta molecule. Study-wide findings and caveats: CMV status of donors was unknown, possibly confounding expanded clonotype changes.

Turning to this clonotype: Its target is not known.

A sample-barcoded 5' primer and a J-beta primer mix were used in a second PCR of about 7 to 12 cycles. A single record per CDR3 protein comes from TCRdb applying MiXCR to the 5' RACE reads. The sample shows about 1.8 million distinct CDR3 sequences, approximately 50% of them seen only once. Peripheral blood, around 10 milliliters per donor, was collected. The receptor was derived from a woman aged 40 to 50 in good health. What was sequenced was blood.

The CDR3 region has the DNA TGTGCCAGCCTTACTTCAGGGTACACTGAAGCTTTCTTT. This sequence encodes CASLTSGYTEAFF. The chain recombines TRBV2 with TRBJ1-1; perhaps TRBD1 as D (5 bases). Germline CDR1 reads SNHLY; CDR2 reads FYNNEI. Trimming took 8 bases from V and 3 from J, leaving 13 bases between them. This CDR3 region has 13 residues. The full variable domain, with the rest looked up from reference TRBV2 and TRBJ1-1, is EPEVTQTPSHQVTQMGQEVILRCVPISNHLYFYWYRQILGQKVEFLVSFYNNEISEKSEIFDDQFSVERPDGSNFTLKIRSTKLEDSAMYFCASLTSGYTEAFFGQGTRLTVV.